This T cell receptor (beta chain) was documented in a study of T-cell reconstitution after alpha-beta-depleted transplantation in children (dated by TCRdb to 2016 to 2017). In the study overall: T-cell immune reconstitution after TCRalphabeta/CD19-depleted allogeneic hematopoietic cell transplantation in children was quantitatively tracked in the study by means of TCR repertoire profiling.

V and J are truncated by 0 bases and 3 bases respectively, leaving an intervening sequence of 9 bases. The CDR3 runs 15 residues from the cysteine to the phenylalanine. This entry keeps only the CDR3 DNA: 45 bases, framed from base 1. Looking up the germline V gene yields CDR1 ENHRY and CDR2 SYGVKD. Libraries were constructed by PCR. The sequencing machine was an Illumina HiSeq 2500. TCR libraries were prepared with molecular barcoding, using unique molecular identifiers to normalize TCRbeta repertoire quantification. Starting from the raw public reads, TCRdb applied fastp trimming at Q25, assembled clones with MiXCR and retained in-frame beta chains. All rows with the same CDR3 protein become a single entry with the most common DNA and genes. The sample yields hundreds of thousands of distinct CDR3 sequences; around a sixth were counted once. The ten largest clones take up approximately 1% of the sample.

This clonotype was recorded at least ten times. This clone's antigen is unknown. There are no base qualities to consult, and no much larger clone falls within one base. The chain is made from TRBV10-3 and TRBJ1-5; 5 matching bases give a weak D call of TRBD1. This receptor was identified in a human donor who donated a stem cell graft to a child with acute myeloid leukemia. The sequencing used PBMCs from the stem cell graft donor, collected from the stem cell graft. The sequenced DNA is TGTGCCATCAGTGAGTCGACGGGGCCCAATCAGCCCCAGCATTTT. Translation gives CAISESTGPNQPQHF.